A single sample gave rise to the 22 T cell receptor beta chains below, sequenced in a study of CD4+ T cells in melanoma. Data came from immunoSEQ multiplex PCR; TCRdb stores just in-frame clones and leaves some out. The sample records tens of thousands of clones, approximately 74% being singletons. Specimen: tumor tissue. The source is a human donor with melanoma.

The chain has TRBV7-6 and TRBJ2-7; 7 bases agree with TRBD1. V shed 5 bases, J shed 2 bases, and the junction held 6 bases outside the gene matches. Germline V lookup: CDR1 SGHVS, CDR2 FNYEAQ. CDR3 length: 14 amino acids. The CDR3 sequence is CASSPDRVPYEQYF. The DNA of the CDR3 is TGTGCCAGCAGCCCCGACAGGGTTCCCTACGAGCAGTACTTC.

The chain couples TRBV5-1 to TRBJ2-7, with 8 bases aligning to TRBD2. J lost 2 bases, V lost 0 bases, and 1 base had no gene match. CDR1 is SGHRS and CDR2 is YFSETQ in the germline V gene. This CDR3 comprises 14 residues. Here the CDR3 DNA reads TGCGCCAGCAGCTTGGTAGCGGGGACCTACGAGCAGTACTTC. Translating gives CASSLVAGTYEQYF.

The chain couples TRBV7-2 to TRBJ1-6; 7 bases line up with TRBD1. J was trimmed by 7 bases and V by 3 bases; bases with no gene match: 6. The CDR3 runs to 15 residues. Germline CDR1 reads SGHTA; CDR2 reads FQGNSA. CDR3 sequence reads: CASSFSDRVNSPLHF. In DNA, the CDR3 is TGTGCCAGCAGCTTCTCAGACAGGGTGAATTCACCCCTCCACTTT. The full variable domain, completed using reference TRBV7-2 and TRBJ1-6, is GAGVSQSPSNKVTEKGKDVELRCDPISGHTALYWYRQSLGQGLEFLIYFQGNSAPDKSGLPSDRFSAERTGGSVSTLTIQRTQQEDSAVYLCASSFSDRVNSPLHFGNGTRLTVT.

The rearrangement joins TRBV5-6 to TRBJ1-1; D call uncertain. In germline, CDR1 is SGHDT, CDR2 YYEEEE. V dropped 0 bases and J dropped 3 bases, with 3 bases sitting between them. CDR3 size: 12 residues. As DNA, the CDR3 is TGTGCCAGCAGCTTGGCGTACACTGAAGCTTTCTTT. Amino acids: CASSLAYTEAFF. The whole variable domain, remainder taken from reference TRBV5-6 and TRBJ1-1, is DAGVTQSPTHLIKTRGQQVTLRCSPKSGHDTVSWYQQALGQGPQFIFQYYEEEERQRGNFPDRFSGHQFPNYSSELNVNALLLGDSALYLCASSLAYTEAFFGQGTRLTVV.

The chain carries TRBV7-2 and TRBJ2-2; D remains ambiguous. This CDR3 region has 18 residues. Germline V gene lookup returns CDR1 SGHTA and CDR2 FQGNSA. Trimming left V 4 bases short and J 1 base short, with 19 bases between. This CDR3 is CASSSRHRVTQNTGELFF. CDR3 nucleotide sequence: TGTGCCAGCAGCTCAAGACATAGGGTTACCCAGAACACCGGGGAGCTGTTTTTT. Full variable domain (rest looked up from reference TRBV7-2 and TRBJ2-2): GAGVSQSPSNKVTEKGKDVELRCDPISGHTALYWYRQSLGQGLEFLIYFQGNSAPDKSGLPSDRFSAERTGGSVSTLTIQRTQQEDSAVYLCASSSRHRVTQNTGELFFGEGSRLTVL.

This clone has more than one count but fewer than ten. CDR3 loop: CASRLNQGRSEKLFF. The CDR3 nucleotides are TGTGCCAGCAGACTAAACCAGGGGCGTAGTGAAAAACTGTTTTTT. The chain joins TRBV28 to TRBJ1-4, with D possibly being TRBD1 (6 bases). Germline CDR1 MDHEN, CDR2 SYDVKM. The V end lost 6 bases, the J end lost 7 bases, and 18 bases lay between the germline ends. The CDR3 has 15 residues.

The chain carries TRBV15 and TRBJ2-5; D is possibly TRBD2 (5 bases). The germline V gene encodes CDR1 LNHNV and CDR2 YYDKDF (reference sequence). The CDR3 is 14 amino acids. Trimming stripped 0 bases from V and 5 bases from J, with 10 bases between. The CDR3 coding sequence is TGTGCCACCAGCAGAGATCGGGGTTCCGAGACCCAGTACTTC. Translation gives CATSRDRGSETQYF. Full variable domain (remainder filled in from reference TRBV15 and TRBJ2-5): DAMVIQNPRYQVTQFGKPVTLSCSQTLNHNVMYWYQQKSSQAPKLLFHYYDKDFNNEADTPDNFQSRRPNTSFCFLDIRSPGLGDTAMYLCATSRDRGSETQYFGPGTRLLVL.

As concerns this clone: Additional DNA sequences in this sample encode the identical CDR3. The genes are TRBV5-1 and TRBJ1-1; D gene unclear. CDR3 size: 11 residues. The germline V gene has CDR1 SGHRS and CDR2 YFSETQ. V was shortened by 7 bases and J by 1 base, with 5 bases between the two germline ends. The CDR3 here is CASRRNTEAFF. CDR3 DNA sequence: TGCGCCAGCCGCAGGAACACTGAAGCTTTCTTT.

This clone was detected only a few times. The rearrangement uses TRBV9 and TRBJ2-1, with TRBD2 matching 9 bases. Germline CDR1 SGDLS, CDR2 YYNGEE. With 0 bases clipped from V and 3 bases from J, the junction kept 1 base outside the gene matches. This CDR3 is 15 amino acids long. CDR3 bases: TGTGCCAGCAGCGTAGTACTAGCGGGCTACAATGAGCAGTTCTTC. It yields the protein CASSVVLAGYNEQFF.

The chain recombines TRBV27 with TRBJ2-7; 8 positions agree with TRBD2. Trimming took 4 bases from V and 5 from J; bases not matched to a gene: 4. The CDR3 covers 13 residues. Germline assignment: CDR1 MNHEY and CDR2 SMNVEV (reference sequence). CDR3 region: CASSYTGGNEQYF. The DNA for the CDR3 is TGTGCCAGCAGTTATACGGGAGGGAACGAGCAGTACTTC.

The chain couples TRBV4-3 to TRBJ1-1; D call uncertain. Germline V gene lookup returns CDR1 LGHNA and CDR2 YSLEER. Trimming took 0 bases from V and 2 from J, leaving 7 bases between them. The CDR3 length is 14 residues. The CDR3 protein is CASSQELSNTEAFF. The CDR3 region has the DNA TGCGCCAGCAGCCAAGAGCTTTCCAACACTGAAGCTTTCTTT.

This chain joins TRBV7-3 and TRBJ2-5; TRBD2 agrees at 8 bases. The V and J ends lost 2 bases and 0 bases, in that order; junction bases with no gene match: 2. CDR1 and CDR2 (germline): SGHTA, FQGTGA. The CDR3 is 15 amino acids. CDR3 sequence: CASSLAGGYQETQYF. For the CDR3, the DNA is TGTGCCAGCAGCTTAGCGGGGGGATACCAAGAGACCCAGTACTTC.

The chain combines TRBV19 with TRBJ1-5; D may be TRBD1 (6 bases). Germline V gene lookup returns CDR1 LNHDA and CDR2 SQIVND (reference sequence). Trimming pared 2 bases from V and 3 bases from J, leaving 14 bases between. The CDR3 runs 16 residues. In nucleotides, the CDR3 is TGTGCCAGTAGTATAATCCCAGGGGTGGACAATCAGCCCCAGCATTTT. It is translated as CASSIIPGVDNQPQHF.

The rearrangement uses TRBV7-9 and TRBJ2-1, with D perhaps matching TRBD2 (6 bases). The germline V gene encodes CDR1 SEHNR and CDR2 FQNEAQ (reference sequence). The V end lost 5 bases, the J end lost 8 bases, and 13 bases lay between the germline ends. This CDR3 has 13 amino acids. The CDR3 here is CASSTSGGDEQFF. In nucleotides, the CDR3 is TGTGCCAGCAGCACGTCCGGGGGTGATGAGCAGTTCTTC.

V and J are TRBV27 and TRBJ1-1; D is unresolved. V lost 5 bases to trimming and J lost 1 base, with 17 bases between them. Germline loops: CDR1 MNHEY, CDR2 SMNVEV (reference sequence). The length of the CDR3 is 16 residues. CDR3 amino acids: CASSPRKLVENTEAFF. The CDR3 coding sequence is TGTGCCAGCAGTCCCCGGAAATTAGTGGAGAACACTGAAGCTTTCTTT.

V and J are TRBV6-5 and TRBJ2-1; 9 bases are shared with TRBD1. This CDR3 comprises 15 residues. Germline lookup yields CDR1 MNHEY and CDR2 SVGAGI. V gave up 5 bases and J gave up 12 bases; unmatched junction bases: 14. The CDR3 region has the DNA TGTGCCAGCAGTACGCCGGGACAGGGTCTTAGCGGGCAGTTCTTC. Amino acids: CASSTPGQGLSGQFF.

This chain joins TRBV9 and TRBJ2-1, with 7 nucleotides matching TRBD2. Losses at the gene ends were 0 bases for V and 8 bases for J; bases not matched to a gene: 14. The CDR3 length is 17 residues. CDR1 SGDLS and CDR2 YYNGEE come from the germline V gene. The CDR3 region has the DNA TGTGCCAGCAGCGTAGACCCCGCCGGACTAGGTCTCGATGAGCAGTTCTTC. Protein: CASSVDPAGLGLDEQFF.

This chain joins TRBV28 and TRBJ1-1; 7 nucleotides line up with TRBD1. The CDR3 spans 15 residues. CDR1 is MDHEN and CDR2 is SYDVKM in the germline V gene. V shed 6 bases, J shed 4 bases, and the junction held 11 bases outside the gene matches. Here the CDR3 DNA reads TGTGCCAGCAGCCCGACACAGGGGAGAGGCACTGAAGCTTTCTTT. Translated, it gives CASSPTQGRGTEAFF.

This chain links TRBV27 with TRBJ2-7; 8 bases fit TRBD1. The V segment lost 2 bases and the J segment 3 bases; nucleotides outside the gene matches: 3. The CDR3 covers 14 residues. Per germline, CDR1 MNHEY and CDR2 SMNVEV (reference sequence). The CDR3: CASSLMTGDYEQYF. The CDR3 coding sequence is TGTGCCAGCAGTTTAATGACAGGGGACTACGAGCAGTACTTC.

The J gene is TRBJ2-1, the V gene TRBV9, with a tentative D call TRBD2 (5 bases). The CDR3 extends over 17 amino acids. V gave up 0 bases and J gave up 3 bases, with 16 bases separating them. Germline CDR1 reads SGDLS; CDR2 reads YYNGEE. CDR3 DNA: TGTGCCAGCAGCGTAGATCTAGCCGGAGGAGTCTACAATGAGCAGTTCTTC. Amino acid sequence: CASSVDLAGGVYNEQFF. Full variable domain (missing parts from reference TRBV9 and TRBJ2-1): DSGVTQTPKHLITATGQRVTLRCSPRSGDLSVYWYQQSLDQGLQFLIQYYNGEERAKGNILERFSAQQFPDLHSELNLSSLELGDSALYFCASSVDLAGGVYNEQFFGPGTRLTVL.

This clone is labeled as medium-sized. V is TRBV6-5 and J is TRBJ1-2; possible D gene TRBD1, 6 bases. Germline-derived CDR1 and CDR2 are MNHEY and SVGAGI. V gave up 2 bases and J gave up 4 bases, with 14 bases separating them. This CDR3 spans 15 amino acids. CDR3 DNA: TGTGCCAGCAGTTACGTAGGACAGACTGTCTATGGCTACACCTTC. This translates into CASSYVGQTVYGYTF.

The chain is built from TRBV9 and TRBJ1-1, with 7 bases that match TRBD1. From germline, CDR1 is SGDLS and CDR2 YYNGEE. The CDR3 has 15 residues. V gave up 0 bases and J gave up 3 bases; unmatched junction bases: 5. CDR3 amino acids: CASSVGGQGDTEAFF. In DNA form, the CDR3 reads TGTGCCAGCAGCGTAGGAGGGCAGGGGGACACTGAAGCTTTCTTT.